Listed here are 22 T cell receptor beta chains from one sample, sequenced in a study of cytomegalovirus exposure and HLA in healthy donors. It was with 60 Vbeta and 13 Jbeta primers that the PCR ran. The assay was immunoSEQ multiplex PCR, and TCRdb's table has in-frame clones only and misses some. The sample shows 270,000 or so clones, roughly 90% of them seen only once. Input material: PBMCs. The receptors originated from a man aged 40-55 years in good health and CMV-seropositive.

The rearrangement uses TRBV2 and TRBJ1-2, with D perhaps TRBD1 (6 bases). CDR1 SNHLY and CDR2 FYNNEI come from the germline V gene. This CDR3 comprises 14 residues. The ends were cut back, 6 bases at V and 2 bases at J, with 13 bases in the middle. In nucleotides, the CDR3 is TGTGCCAGCAGCCGGCTGGGGGCGAACTATGGCTACACCTTC. This translates into CASSRLGANYGYTF.

The CDR3 nucleotides read TGTGCCAGTAGCTATGGGACAGGGAACACTGAAGCTTTCTTT. Translated, it gives CASSYGTGNTEAFF. The rearrangement links TRBV19 to TRBJ1-1; 8 nucleotides agree with TRBD1. V was pared by 6 bases and J by 1 base, with 4 bases of the junction left unmatched. Germline V gene sequence: CDR1 LNHDA, CDR2 SQIVND (reference sequence). The CDR3 length is 14 residues. Combining the CDR3 with reference TRBV19 and TRBJ1-1 gives the whole variable domain DGGITQSPKYLFRKEGQNVTLSCEQNLNHDAMYWYRQDPGQGLRLIYYSQIVNDFQKGDIAEGYSVSREKKESFPLTVTSAQKNPTAFYLCASSYGTGNTEAFFGQGTRLTVV.

V and J are TRBV2 and TRBJ2-7, with D possibly being TRBD2 (5 bases). The length of the CDR3 is 10 residues. Per the germline V gene, CDR1 is SNHLY and CDR2 is FYNNEI. V lost 10 bases and J lost 5, with 9 bases in between. The CDR3 DNA is TGTGCCACCGCCGGGGACGAGCAGTACTTC. It codes for CATAGDEQYF.

This chain joins TRBV27 and TRBJ2-7; D is ambiguous. CDR1 and CDR2 from the germline V gene are MNHEY and SMNVEV (reference sequence). V shed 4 bases and J shed 0 bases, with 4 bases lying between them. This CDR3 comprises 12 residues. The CDR3 loop is CASSSLSYEQYF. The CDR3 coding sequence is TGTGCCAGCAGTTCTCTCTCCTACGAGCAGTACTTC.

This chain connects TRBV18 to TRBJ1-1; D unclear. V lost 6 bases and J lost 3, with 17 bases in between. Germline-derived CDR1 and CDR2 are KGHSH and LQKENI. The CDR3 runs to 15 residues. The CDR3 reads CASSIRAGWDTEAFF. CDR3 bases: TGTGCCAGCTCGATAAGAGCAGGTTGGGACACTGAAGCTTTCTTT.

The J gene is TRBJ2-2, the V gene TRBV27; unclear D gene. Trimming left V 0 bases short and J 7 bases short, with 9 bases between. CDR3 length equals 14 residues. Germline values: CDR1 MNHEY, CDR2 SMNVEV (reference sequence). DNA of the CDR3: TGTGCCAGCAGTTTATCGAGTGGAGTCGGGGAGCTGTTTTTT. This gives the protein CASSLSSGVGELFF.

This chain uses TRBV2 with TRBJ1-2; TRBD1 matches 8 bases. The V gene's germline CDR1 is SNHLY and CDR2 FYNNEI. The CDR3 contains 13 residues. Losses at the gene ends were 10 bases for V and 5 bases for J; bases not matched to a gene: 9. This CDR3 reads CATTGTGDYGYTF. The CDR3 bases are TGTGCCACGACCGGGACAGGCGATTATGGCTACACCTTC. The entire variable domain, with the rest obtained from reference TRBV2 and TRBJ1-2, is as follows: EPEVTQTPSHQVTQMGQEVILRCVPISNHLYFYWYRQILGQKVEFLVSFYNNEISEKSEIFDDQFSVERPDGSNFTLKIRSTKLEDSAMYFCATTGTGDYGYTFGSGTRLTVV.

About this clone itself: The sample carries other DNA sequences with the same CDR3. V and J are TRBV29-1 and TRBJ1-5, with D tentatively TRBD1 (5 bases). The V end lost 3 bases, the J end lost 6 bases, and 12 bases lay between the germline ends. CDR3 length equals 13 residues. Germline lookup yields CDR1 SQVTM and CDR2 ANQGSEA. In DNA, the CDR3 is TGCAGCGTTGATTCAGGGTCCGGTCAGCCCCAGCATTTT. It codes for CSVDSGSGQPQHF. The variable domain in full, completed from reference TRBV29-1 and TRBJ1-5, reads SAVISQKPSRDICQRGTSLTIQCQVDSQVTMMFWYRQQPGQSLTLIATANQGSEATYESGFVIDKFPISRPNLTFSTLTVSNMSPEDSSIYLCSVDSGSGQPQHFGDGTRLSIL.

The chain combines TRBV6-5 with TRBJ1-5; possibly TRBD1 for D (6 bases). The CDR3 is 16 residues long. CDR1 and CDR2 (germline): MNHEY, SVGAGI. Trimming cost V 0 bases and J 4 bases, with 13 bases left between them. Here the CDR3 DNA reads TGTGCCAGCAGTTACTCAAGGGAGGGGGGAAATCAGCCCCAGCATTTT. It specifies CASSYSREGGNQPQHF.

The DNA for the CDR3 is TGCAGCGTGGGGGGAATAGGGGGGGAACACGAGCAGTACTTC. This translates into CSVGGIGGEHEQYF. The rearrangement uses TRBV29-1 and TRBJ2-7; a weak D match, TRBD2 (7 bases). This CDR3 contains 14 residues. Germline assignment: CDR1 SQVTM and CDR2 ANQGSEA. Trimming stripped 6 bases from V and 5 bases from J, with 20 bases between.

The chain is built from TRBV4-2 and TRBJ2-1, with 10 nucleotides matching TRBD2. Trimming removed 0 bases from V and 5 bases from J; junction bases left unmatched: 7. The length of the CDR3 is 17 residues. Looked up from germline, CDR1 is LGHNA and CDR2 is YNFKEQ. The CDR3: CASSQDLGLAADNEQFF. In nucleotides, the CDR3 is TGTGCCAGCAGCCAAGACCTCGGACTAGCGGCGGACAATGAGCAGTTCTTC.

The chain has TRBV30 and TRBJ2-3, with 8 bases that match TRBD1. Trimming at V came to 4 bases and at J to 5 bases, leaving 5 bases not matched to a gene. Germline V gene data show CDR1 as GTSNPN and CDR2 as SVGIG (reference sequence). There are 13 residues in the CDR3. The CDR3 region is CAWTRGRVDTQYF. CDR3 in DNA: TGTGCCTGGACCAGGGGGCGGGTAGATACGCAGTATTTT.

The CDR3 nucleotides are TGCAGCGTTGTACAGGGACTAGCGGACTACGAGCAGTACTTC. Its protein product is CSVVQGLADYEQYF. The J gene is TRBJ2-7, the V gene TRBV29-1; TRBD2 aligns across 11 bases. Trimming at V came to 4 bases and at J to 3 bases, leaving 5 bases not matched to a gene. Germline values: CDR1 SQVTM, CDR2 ANQGSEA. This CDR3 spans 14 amino acids.

This clone came up once. The DNA of the CDR3 is TGTGCCATCAGTGAAGGGGCGGGAATGAACACTGAAGCTTTCTTT. Translating it yields CAISEGAGMNTEAFF. This chain connects TRBV10-3 to TRBJ1-1; a possible D gene is TRBD1 (5 bases). V lost 3 bases and J 0 bases, leaving 11 bases between the germline ends. The germline V gene encodes CDR1 ENHRY and CDR2 SYGVKD. The CDR3 has 15 amino acids.

The CDR3 DNA reads TGTGCCAGCTCACCACCTAGCGGGAGAGGAAACAATGAGCAGTTCTTC. It encodes CASSPPSGRGNNEQFF. The chain carries TRBV18 and TRBJ2-1, with TRBD2 matching 9 bases. J gave up 5 bases and V 0 bases, and 5 bases lay outside the gene matches. Germline V gives CDR1 KGHSH, CDR2 LQKENI. The CDR3 runs 16 residues.

The gene calls are TRBV5-6 and TRBJ1-5; 9 bases are shared with TRBD1. This CDR3 contains 16 residues. The germline gives CDR1 SGHDT, CDR2 YYEEEE. Trimming at V came to 1 base and at J to 8 bases, leaving 10 bases not matched to a gene. This chain's CDR3 is CASSLYETGGVKPQHF. CDR3 DNA: TGTGCCAGCAGCTTGTACGAGACAGGGGGTGTCAAGCCCCAGCATTTT.

The chain recombines TRBV2 with TRBJ1-2; TRBD1 aligns across 10 bases. The germline V gene has CDR1 SNHLY and CDR2 FYNNEI. The CDR3 contains 14 residues. V shed 5 bases and J 4 bases; nucleotides not matched to a gene: 4. The CDR3 here is CASSRQGAVYGYTF. CDR3 bases: TGTGCCAGCAGTCGACAGGGGGCCGTCTATGGCTACACCTTC.

This chain joins TRBV21-1 and TRBJ2-3; whether TRBD2, the table's D call, matches the DNA was not checked. TRBV21-1 has pseudogene status. CDR3 length: 17 residues. The CDR3 bases are TGTGCCAGCAGCAAGGGTATAGCGGGTGGGCCGTCCGATACGCAGTATTTT. Residues: CASSKGIAGGPSDTQYF.

This sequence joins TRBV2 and TRBJ2-5, with a possible D match to TRBD2 (5 bases). V was trimmed by 7 bases and J by 1 base, leaving 16 bases between them. The germline gives CDR1 SNHLY, CDR2 FYNNEI. CDR3 length: 15 residues. CDR3 DNA: TGTGCCAGCATGCGGGTAGCTGCGTCCCAAGAGACCCAGTACTTC. This gives the protein CASMRVAASQETQYF.

The J gene is TRBJ2-2, the V gene TRBV7-3; D possibly corresponds to TRBD1 (6 bases). This CDR3 contains 14 residues. CDR1 and CDR2 (germline): SGHTA, FQGTGA. The V end lost 4 bases, the J end lost 5 bases, and 11 bases lay between the germline ends. The CDR3 protein is CASSSQQGTGELFF. The CDR3 nucleotides are TGTGCCAGCAGCTCTCAACAGGGAACCGGGGAGCTGTTTTTT. The complete variable domain, with remaining parts taken from reference TRBV7-3 and TRBJ2-2, reads GAGVSQTPSNKVTEKGKYVELRCDPISGHTALYWYRQSLGQGPEFLIYFQGTGAADDSGLPNDRFFAVRPEGSVSTLKIQRTERGDSAVYLCASSSQQGTGELFFGEGSRLTVL.

The genes are TRBV19 and TRBJ1-1; a weak D match, TRBD1 (5 bases). The CDR3 has 14 residues. The V end was cut by 7 bases, the J end by 5 bases, with 17 bases between. The V gene's germline CDR1 is LNHDA and CDR2 SQIVND (reference sequence). The CDR3 bases are TGTGCCAGTACTAAAAATAGGGCAGGGACTGAAGCTTTCTTT. Protein sequence: CASTKNRAGTEAFF.

The chain carries TRBV2 and TRBJ1-5, with D unresolved. The germline gives CDR1 SNHLY, CDR2 FYNNEI. Trimming shortened V by 6 bases and J by 4 bases, and 10 bases separated the two germline ends. The CDR3 extends over 13 amino acids. CDR3 bases: TGTGCCAGCAGAGAGGCGGGGAATCAGCCCCAGCATTTT. Encoded protein: CASREAGNQPQHF.